Listed below are T cell receptor beta chains from one sample, sequenced in a study of beta chain features in type 1 diabetes. Measured with immunoSEQ multiplex PCR; TCRdb has only the in-frame clones, and not every one. The sample contains around 260,000 clones, around 20% of which appear only once. The specimen sequenced was naive CD4+ T cells from blood. The origin of the receptors is a woman in her forties with type 1 diabetes. The CDR3 runs from the conserved cysteine through the conserved F or W. The D gene is left open where the match is weak. Expanded clones are given a class, and other clones once, few, many or no size at all.

size	D	V	J	DNA	CDR3
once	NA	TRBV9	TRBJ1-2	TGTGCCAGCAGCGCAGGCGGACAGAGCTATGGCTACACCTTC	CASSAGGQSYGYTF
NA	TRBD1	TRBV28	TRBJ1-2	TGTGCCAGCAGCAGGACAGGGTTTGGCTATGGCTACACCTTC	CASSRTGFGYGYTF
NA	NA	TRBV7-8	TRBJ2-5	TGTGCCAGCAGCGGTGTATGGGCTGCGACCCAGTACTTC	CASSGVWAATQYF
few	NA	TRBV6-6	TRBJ2-7	TGTGCCAGCAGTTACCCAGGGCGAGAAAACGAGCAGTACTTC	CASSYPGRENEQYF
NA	TRBD2	TRBV5-4	TRBJ2-3	TGTGCCAGCAGCATCGGGACTAGCTCGGATACGCAGTATTTT	CASSIGTSSDTQYF
NA	TRBD1	TRBV7-3	TRBJ1-2	TGTGCCAGCAGCTCTCGGACAGGGGATGGCTACACCTTC	CASSSRTGDGYTF
NA	NA	TRBV6-5	TRBJ1-2	TGTGCCAGCAGTTACTCGAGGGGGAGAGGCAACTATGGCTACACCTTC	CASSYSRGRGNYGYTF
NA	TRBD1	TRBV6-1	TRBJ2-7	TGTGCCAGCAGTTCAACAGGGGCCTCCTACGAGCAGTACTTC	CASSSTGASYEQYF
NA	NA	TRBV5-4	TRBJ2-6	TGTGCCAGCAGGATCCACCCAGGGTCAGCTGGGGCCAACGTCCTGACTTTC	CASRIHPGSAGANVLTF
NA	TRBD1	TRBV7-2	TRBJ2-3	TGTGCCAGCAGTCCCAGCCCGGGACAGGGCACAGATACGCAGTATTTT	CASSPSPGQGTDTQYF
few	TRBD1	TRBV10-3	TRBJ2-1	TGTGCCATCAGGAGATATGACAGGGACAATGAGCAGTTCTTC	CAIRRYDRDNEQFF
few	TRBD2	TRBV28	TRBJ2-5	TGTGCCAGCAGTTCCTTCAGCGGGAGACAAGAGACCCAGTACTTC	CASSSFSGRQETQYF
few	NA	TRBV7-9	TRBJ1-2	TGTGCCATACCCCAGAGGGCAGGCGAGGGTTCTGGCTACACCTTC	CAIPQRAGEGSGYTF
NA	NA	TRBV9	TRBJ2-2	TGTGCCAGCAGCGCTCCGTGGGGAGTCGGGGAGCTGTTTTTT	CASSAPWGVGELFF
NA	NA	TRBV7-9	TRBJ2-1	TGTGCCAGCAGCCCTTTGGGGGGGGCCGGATACAATGAGCAGTTCTTC	CASSPLGGAGYNEQFF
NA	NA	TRBV30	TRBJ2-7	TGTGCCTGGGGGGCTATTGGCGAGCAGTACTTC	CAWGAIGEQYF
NA	NA	TRBV7-8	TRBJ1-1	TGTGCCAGCAGCCTCGACACAGGGAACACTGAAGCTTTCTTT	CASSLDTGNTEAFF
few	NA	TRBV7-2	TRBJ2-7	TGTGCCAGCACCTCGTATTTCTCCTACGAGCAGTACTTC	CASTSYFSYEQYF
NA	NA	TRBV5-1	TRBJ2-1	TGCGCCAGCAGCTTTGACAGGGAGCAGTTCTTC	CASSFDREQFF
NA	TRBD2	TRBV29-1	TRBJ2-1	TGCAGCGCCCCTATCGGCGGGAGCTCCTACAATGAGCAGTTCTTC	CSAPIGGSSYNEQFF
NA	TRBD2	TRBV7-3	TRBJ2-3	TGTGCCAGCAGCCCGCGGACTAGCGGGGGGTTCACAGATACGCAGTATTTT	CASSPRTSGGFTDTQYF
few	TRBD2	TRBV5-4	TRBJ2-5	TGTGCCAGCAGCTTAGGTCGGGGGGGGCCCAAAGAGACCCAGTACTTC	CASSLGRGGPKETQYF
few	NA	TRBV5-1	TRBJ2-7	TGCGCCAGCAGCCTCCGTGTGGACAGCTACGAGCAGTACTTC	CASSLRVDSYEQYF
few	NA	TRBV30	TRBJ2-7	TGTGCCTGGAGTGTCTCGAGCGGCGTAAGCTCCTACGAGCAGTACTTC	CAWSVSSGVSSYEQYF
once	NA	TRBV18	TRBJ1-5	TGTGCCAGCTCACCAGAGGAGAATCAGCCCCAGCATTTT	CASSPEENQPQHF
few	TRBD1	TRBV12-5	TRBJ1-1	TGTGCTAGTGGTACGGGACAGTCGAACACTGAAGCTTTCTTT	CASGTGQSNTEAFF
NA	TRBD1	TRBV2	TRBJ2-3	TGTGCCAGCAGTCTACAGGGGGTAGTAGATACGCAGTATTTT	CASSLQGVVDTQYF
few	NA	TRBV9	TRBJ1-1	TGTGCCAGCAGCGAGGTCAGGCTGGTTGAAGCTTTCTTT	CASSEVRLVEAFF
few	NA	TRBV7-9	TRBJ1-4	TGTGCCAGCAGTTTCGAGGTCCTTAATGAAAAACTGTTTTTT	CASSFEVLNEKLFF
NA	NA	TRBV30	TRBJ2-5	TGTGCCTGGAGTGGAATAGAAGAGACCCAGTACTTC	CAWSGIEETQYF
NA	NA	TRBV2	TRBJ1-1	TGTGCCAGCAGTGAACAGAGACAGCCGAACACTGAAGCTTTCTTT	CASSEQRQPNTEAFF
few	NA	TRBV18	TRBJ2-3	TGTGCCAGCTCACCAGCACTAGCAGATACGCAGTATTTT	CASSPALADTQYF
few	NA	TRBV4-1	TRBJ2-7	TGCGCCAGCAGCCAAGATCATGACAGACCCTACGAGCAGTACTTC	CASSQDHDRPYEQYF
few	NA	TRBV7-3	TRBJ1-1	TGTGCCAGCAGCCGGGGGGATGGCACTGAAGCTTTCTTT	CASSRGDGTEAFF
NA	NA	TRBV27	TRBJ2-2	TGTGCCAGCAGACTTATCACCGGGGAGCTGTTTTTT	CASRLITGELFF
few	NA	TRBV7-3	TRBJ2-6	TGTGCCAGCAGTCTCAAAAGGGACACTTCCAACGTCCTGACTTTC	CASSLKRDTSNVLTF
few	TRBD1	TRBV30	TRBJ2-7	TGTGCCCTGGTTCGACAGGGGGCTCCCAGGGAGCAGTACTTC	CALVRQGAPREQYF